This T cell receptor (beta chain) was sequenced for a study of cytomegalovirus exposure and HLA in healthy donors. Using immunoSEQ multiplex PCR, the repertoire was profiled, and TCRdb retains in-frame clones only, with some absent. In the table there are about 220,000 clones, around nine tenths of which are singletons. CDR3 size: 15 residues. Germline V lookup: CDR1 MNHNS, CDR2 SASEGT. Trimming pared 0 bases from V and 2 bases from J, leaving 10 bases between. The sample holds one count of this clone. The chain joins TRBV6-1 to TRBJ1-2; the D is unclear. Sequences were obtained from PBMCs. The clonotype was recovered from a woman under 30 in good health and CMV-seronegative. The CDR3 DNA is TGTGCCAGCAGTGAAGCACGCGGGGAAAACTATGGCTACACCTTC. Translating gives CASSEARGENYGYTF.